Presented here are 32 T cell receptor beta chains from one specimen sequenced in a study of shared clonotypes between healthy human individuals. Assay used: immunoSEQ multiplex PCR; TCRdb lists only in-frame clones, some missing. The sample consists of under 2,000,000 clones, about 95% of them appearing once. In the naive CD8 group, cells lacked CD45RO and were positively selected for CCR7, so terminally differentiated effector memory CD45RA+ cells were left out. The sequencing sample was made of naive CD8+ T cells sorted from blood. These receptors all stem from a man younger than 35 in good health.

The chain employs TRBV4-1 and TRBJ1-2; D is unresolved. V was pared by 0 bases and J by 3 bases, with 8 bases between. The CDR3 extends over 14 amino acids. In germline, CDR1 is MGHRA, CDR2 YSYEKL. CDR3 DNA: TGCGCCAGCAGCCAAGATCAACGATACTATGGCTACACCTTC. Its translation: CASSQDQRYYGYTF.

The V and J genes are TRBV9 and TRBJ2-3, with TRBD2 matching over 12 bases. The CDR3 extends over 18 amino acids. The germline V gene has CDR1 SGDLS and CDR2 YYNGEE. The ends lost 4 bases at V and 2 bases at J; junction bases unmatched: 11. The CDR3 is CASSLTSGGAGPTDTQYF. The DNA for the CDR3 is TGTGCCAGCAGCCTGACTAGCGGGGGAGCCGGCCCCACAGATACGCAGTATTTT.

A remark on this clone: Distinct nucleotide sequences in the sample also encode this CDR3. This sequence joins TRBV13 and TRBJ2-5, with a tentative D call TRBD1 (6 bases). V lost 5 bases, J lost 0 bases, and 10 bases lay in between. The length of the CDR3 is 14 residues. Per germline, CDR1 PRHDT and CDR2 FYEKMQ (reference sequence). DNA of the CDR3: TGTGCCAGCAGCGCACGGACAGACCAAGAGACCCAGTACTTC. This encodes CASSARTDQETQYF.

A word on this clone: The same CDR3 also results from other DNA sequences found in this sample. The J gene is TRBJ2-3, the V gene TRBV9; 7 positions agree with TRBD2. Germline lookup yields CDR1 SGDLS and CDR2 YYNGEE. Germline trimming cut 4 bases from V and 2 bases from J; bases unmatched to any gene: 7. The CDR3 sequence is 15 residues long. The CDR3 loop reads CASSPSGTLTDTQYF. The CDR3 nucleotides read TGTGCCAGCAGCCCTAGCGGCACCCTCACAGATACGCAGTATTTT.

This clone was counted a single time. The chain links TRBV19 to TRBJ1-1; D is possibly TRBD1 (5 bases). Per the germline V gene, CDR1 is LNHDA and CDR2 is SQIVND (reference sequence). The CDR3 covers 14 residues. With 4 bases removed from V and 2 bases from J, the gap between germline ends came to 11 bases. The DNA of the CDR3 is TGTGCCAGTAGTAAAACGGACATTAACACTGAAGCTTTCTTT. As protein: CASSKTDINTEAFF.

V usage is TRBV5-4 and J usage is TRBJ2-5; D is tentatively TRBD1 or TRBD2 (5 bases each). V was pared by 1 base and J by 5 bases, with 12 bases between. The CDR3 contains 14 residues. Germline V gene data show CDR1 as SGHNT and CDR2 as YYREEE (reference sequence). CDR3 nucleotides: TGTGCCAGCAGCTTGAGAGAGGGACCCGAGACCCAGTACTTC. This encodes CASSLREGPETQYF.

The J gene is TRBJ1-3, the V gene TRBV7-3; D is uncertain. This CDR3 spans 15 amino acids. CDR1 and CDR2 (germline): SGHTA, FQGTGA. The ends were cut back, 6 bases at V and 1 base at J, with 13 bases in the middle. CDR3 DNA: TGTGCCAGCAGTCCCGACTCGGGATCTGGAAACACCATATATTTT. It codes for CASSPDSGSGNTIYF.

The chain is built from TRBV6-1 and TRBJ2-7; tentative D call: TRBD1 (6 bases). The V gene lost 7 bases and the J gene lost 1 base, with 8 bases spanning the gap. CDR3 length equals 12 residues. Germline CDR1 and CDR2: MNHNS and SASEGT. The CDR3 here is CASKGHSYEQYF. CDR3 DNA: TGTGCCAGCAAGGGACATTCCTACGAGCAGTACTTC.

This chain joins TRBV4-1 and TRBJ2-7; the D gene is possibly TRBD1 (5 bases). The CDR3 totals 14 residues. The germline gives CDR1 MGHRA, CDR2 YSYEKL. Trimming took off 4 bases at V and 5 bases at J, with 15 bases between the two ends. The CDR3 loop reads CASSLVTEANEQYF. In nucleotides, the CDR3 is TGCGCCAGCAGCCTAGTGACAGAGGCTAACGAGCAGTACTTC.

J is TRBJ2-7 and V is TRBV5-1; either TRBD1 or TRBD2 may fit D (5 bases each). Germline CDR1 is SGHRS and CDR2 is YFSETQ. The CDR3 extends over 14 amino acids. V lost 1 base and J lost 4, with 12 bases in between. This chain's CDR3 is CASSLIGAGYEQYF. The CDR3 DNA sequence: TGCGCCAGCAGCTTGATCGGGGCCGGATACGAGCAGTACTTC.

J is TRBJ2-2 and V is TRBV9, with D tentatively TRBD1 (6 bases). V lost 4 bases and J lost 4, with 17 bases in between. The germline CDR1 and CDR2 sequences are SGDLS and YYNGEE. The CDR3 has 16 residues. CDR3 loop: CASSPVDSPPTGELFF. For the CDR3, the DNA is TGTGCCAGCAGCCCCGTGGACAGTCCCCCCACCGGGGAGCTGTTTTTT. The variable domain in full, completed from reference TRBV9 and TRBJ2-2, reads DSGVTQTPKHLITATGQRVTLRCSPRSGDLSVYWYQQSLDQGLQFLIQYYNGEERAKGNILERFSAQQFPDLHSELNLSSLELGDSALYFCASSPVDSPPTGELFFGEGSRLTVL.

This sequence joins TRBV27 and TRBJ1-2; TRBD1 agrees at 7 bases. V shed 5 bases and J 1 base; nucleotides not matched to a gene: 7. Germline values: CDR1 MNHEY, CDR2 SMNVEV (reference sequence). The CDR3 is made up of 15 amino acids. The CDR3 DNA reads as TGTGCCAGCAGTACTCGGACAGGCTTTAACTATGGCTACACCTTC. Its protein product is CASSTRTGFNYGYTF.

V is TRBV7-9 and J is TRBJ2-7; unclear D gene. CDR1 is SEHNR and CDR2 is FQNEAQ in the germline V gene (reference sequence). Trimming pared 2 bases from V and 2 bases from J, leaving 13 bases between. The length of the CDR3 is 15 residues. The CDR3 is CASSLLLGRTYEQYF. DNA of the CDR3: TGTGCCAGCAGCTTACTTCTGGGAAGGACCTACGAGCAGTACTTC.

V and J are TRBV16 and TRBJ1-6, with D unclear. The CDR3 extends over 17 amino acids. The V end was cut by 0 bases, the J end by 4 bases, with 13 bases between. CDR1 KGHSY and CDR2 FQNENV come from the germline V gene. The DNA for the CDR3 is TGTGCCAGCAGCCAATCTTTGACGGAGGTTTATAATTCACCCCTCCACTTT. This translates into CASSQSLTEVYNSPLHF.

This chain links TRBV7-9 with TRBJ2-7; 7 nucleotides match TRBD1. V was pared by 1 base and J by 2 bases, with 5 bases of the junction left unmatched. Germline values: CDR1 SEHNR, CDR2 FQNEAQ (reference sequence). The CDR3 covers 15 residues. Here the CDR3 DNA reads TGTGCCAGCAGCTTAGTTGACAGGGAGCCCTACGAGCAGTACTTC. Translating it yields CASSLVDREPYEQYF. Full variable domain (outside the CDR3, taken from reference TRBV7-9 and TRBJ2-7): DTGVSQNPRHKITKRGQNVTFRCDPISEHNRLYWYRQTLGQGPEFLTYFQNEAQLEKSRLLSDRFSAERPKGSFSTLEIQRTEQGDSAMYLCASSLVDREPYEQYFGPGTRLTVT.

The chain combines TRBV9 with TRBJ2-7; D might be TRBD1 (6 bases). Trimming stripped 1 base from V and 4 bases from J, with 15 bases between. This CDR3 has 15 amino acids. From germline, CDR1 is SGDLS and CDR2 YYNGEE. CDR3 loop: CASSVRDNSRYEQYF. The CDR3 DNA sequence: TGTGCCAGCAGCGTACGGGACAATAGTAGGTACGAGCAGTACTTC. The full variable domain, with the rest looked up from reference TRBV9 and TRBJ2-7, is DSGVTQTPKHLITATGQRVTLRCSPRSGDLSVYWYQQSLDQGLQFLIQYYNGEERAKGNILERFSAQQFPDLHSELNLSSLELGDSALYFCASSVRDNSRYEQYFGPGTRLTVT.

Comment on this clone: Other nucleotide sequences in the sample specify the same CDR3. In DNA form, the CDR3 reads TGTGCCAGCAGCGTAGTAGCGGGGGCCTACAATGAGCAGTTCTTC. Encoded protein: CASSVVAGAYNEQFF. The chain employs TRBV9 and TRBJ2-1, with TRBD2 matching 9 bases. This CDR3 is 15 amino acids long. Germline CDR1 is SGDLS and CDR2 is YYNGEE. V trimming: 0 bases; J trimming: 2 bases; junction bases outside the gene matches: 0.

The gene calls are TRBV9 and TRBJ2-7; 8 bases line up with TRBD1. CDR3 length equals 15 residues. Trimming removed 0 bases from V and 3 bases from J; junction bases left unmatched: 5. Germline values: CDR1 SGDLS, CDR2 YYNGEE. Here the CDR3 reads CASSVGTGTGYEQYF. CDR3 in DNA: TGTGCCAGCAGCGTAGGAACGGGGACAGGCTACGAGCAGTACTTC.

The CDR3 loop is CASSLVLVGYEQYF. DNA for the CDR3: TGTGCCAGCAGCTTAGTTCTAGTCGGCTACGAGCAGTACTTC. The chain is built from TRBV11-2 and TRBJ2-7; unclear D gene. The ends were cut back, 1 base at V and 3 bases at J, with 10 bases in the middle. The CDR3 consists of 14 residues. The germline V gene encodes CDR1 SGHAT and CDR2 FQNNGV.

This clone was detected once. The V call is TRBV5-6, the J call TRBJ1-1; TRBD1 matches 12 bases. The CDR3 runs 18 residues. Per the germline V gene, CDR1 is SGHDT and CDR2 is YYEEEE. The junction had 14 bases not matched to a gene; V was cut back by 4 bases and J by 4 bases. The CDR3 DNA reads TGTGCCAGCAGCCTACTGTCCCGGGACAGGGGGCTGGGCACTGAAGCTTTCTTT. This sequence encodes CASSLLSRDRGLGTEAFF.

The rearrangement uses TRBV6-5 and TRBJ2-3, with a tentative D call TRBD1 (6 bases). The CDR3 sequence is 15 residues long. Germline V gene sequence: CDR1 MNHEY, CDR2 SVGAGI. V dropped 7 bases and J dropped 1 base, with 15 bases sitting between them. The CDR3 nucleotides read TGTGCCAGCACCCCCGTGGGGGCTCGCACAGATACGCAGTATTTT. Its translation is CASTPVGARTDTQYF.

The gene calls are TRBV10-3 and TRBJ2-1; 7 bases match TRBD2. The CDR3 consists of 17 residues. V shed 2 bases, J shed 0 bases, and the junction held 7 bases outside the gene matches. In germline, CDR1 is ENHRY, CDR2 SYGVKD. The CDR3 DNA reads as TGTGCCATCAGTGAGAATCTAGCGGAGAGCTCCTACAATGAGCAGTTCTTC. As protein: CAISENLAESSYNEQFF.

Here the CDR3 reads CASSWAGGKETQYF. The CDR3 DNA is TGCGCCAGCAGCTGGGCTGGGGGTAAAGAGACCCAGTACTTC. The gene calls are TRBV5-1 and TRBJ2-5; D is perhaps TRBD1 or TRBD2 (5 bases each). CDR1 and CDR2 (germline): SGHRS, YFSETQ. CDR3 length: 14 residues. V lost 3 bases to trimming and J lost 3 bases, with 12 bases between them.

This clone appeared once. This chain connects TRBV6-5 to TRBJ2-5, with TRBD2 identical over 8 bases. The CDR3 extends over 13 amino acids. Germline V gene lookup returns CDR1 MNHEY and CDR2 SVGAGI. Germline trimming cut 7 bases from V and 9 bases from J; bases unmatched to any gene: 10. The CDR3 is CASTGLAPRAQYF. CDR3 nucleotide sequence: TGTGCCAGCACAGGACTAGCTCCTCGGGCCCAGTACTTC.

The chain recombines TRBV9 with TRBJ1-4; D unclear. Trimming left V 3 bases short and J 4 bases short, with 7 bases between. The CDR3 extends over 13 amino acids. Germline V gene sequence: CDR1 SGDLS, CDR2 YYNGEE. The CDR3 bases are TGTGCCAGCAGCGAGGGCGGTAATGAAAAACTGTTTTTT. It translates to CASSEGGNEKLFF.

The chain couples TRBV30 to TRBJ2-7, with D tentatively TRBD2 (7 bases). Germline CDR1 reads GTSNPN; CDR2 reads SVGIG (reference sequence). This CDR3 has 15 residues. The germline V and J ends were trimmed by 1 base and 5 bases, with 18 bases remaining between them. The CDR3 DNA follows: TGTGCCTGGAGTGGCCAAGGGGGGGCCGTTGACGAGCAGTACTTC. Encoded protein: CAWSGQGGAVDEQYF.

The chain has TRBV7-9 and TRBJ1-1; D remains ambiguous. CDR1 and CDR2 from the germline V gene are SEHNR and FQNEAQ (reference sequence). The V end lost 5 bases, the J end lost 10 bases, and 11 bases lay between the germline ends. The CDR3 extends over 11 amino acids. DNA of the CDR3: TGTGCCAGCAGCACCCACCCGGTAGCTTTCTTT. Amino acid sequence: CASSTHPVAFF. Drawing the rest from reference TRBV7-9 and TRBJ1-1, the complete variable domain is DTGVSQNPRHKITKRGQNVTFRCDPISEHNRLYWYRQTLGQGPEFLTYFQNEAQLEKSRLLSDRFSAERPKGSFSTLEIQRTEQGDSAMYLCASSTHPVAFFGQGTRLTVV.

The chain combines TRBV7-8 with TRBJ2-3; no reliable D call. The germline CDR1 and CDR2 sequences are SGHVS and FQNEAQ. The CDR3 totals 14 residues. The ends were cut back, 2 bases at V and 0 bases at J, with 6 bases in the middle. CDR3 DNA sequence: TGTGCCAGCAGCTTACCGGCTAGCACAGATACGCAGTATTTT. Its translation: CASSLPASTDTQYF.

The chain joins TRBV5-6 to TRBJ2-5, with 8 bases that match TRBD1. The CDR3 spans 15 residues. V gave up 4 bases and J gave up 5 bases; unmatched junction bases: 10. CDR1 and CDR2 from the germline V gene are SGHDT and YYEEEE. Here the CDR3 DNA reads TGTGCCAGCAGCCAAGGACAGGGTGTTTGGGAGACCCAGTACTTC. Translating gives CASSQGQGVWETQYF.

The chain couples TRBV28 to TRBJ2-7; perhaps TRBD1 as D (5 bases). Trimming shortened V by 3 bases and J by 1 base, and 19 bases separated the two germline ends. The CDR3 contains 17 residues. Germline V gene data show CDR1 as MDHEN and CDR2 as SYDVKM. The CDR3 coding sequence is TGTGCCAGCAGTTTTTTAGTAGGGGCAGGTCTTTCCTACGAGCAGTACTTC. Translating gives CASSFLVGAGLSYEQYF. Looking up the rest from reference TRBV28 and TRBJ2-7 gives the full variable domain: DVKVTQSSRYLVKRTGEKVFLECVQDMDHENMFWYRQDPGLGLRLIYFSYDVKMKEKGDIPEGYSVSREKKERFSLILESASTNQTSMYLCASSFLVGAGLSYEQYFGPGTRLTVT.

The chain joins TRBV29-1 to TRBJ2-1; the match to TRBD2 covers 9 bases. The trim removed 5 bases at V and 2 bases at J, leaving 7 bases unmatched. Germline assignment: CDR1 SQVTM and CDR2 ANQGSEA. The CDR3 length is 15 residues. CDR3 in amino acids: CSVRTLAGTYNEQFF. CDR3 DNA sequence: TGCAGCGTTAGGACTCTAGCGGGAACCTACAATGAGCAGTTCTTC.

Here the CDR3 DNA reads TGTGCCAGCAGGCATGGGACAGGGAAGACAGATACGCAGTATTTT. Protein product: CASRHGTGKTDTQYF. This chain uses TRBV5-4 with TRBJ2-3; 9 nucleotides agree with TRBD1. CDR3 length equals 15 residues. Trimming cost V 5 bases and J 3 bases; bases outside gene matches: 7. Germline-derived CDR1 and CDR2 are SGHNT and YYREEE (reference sequence).